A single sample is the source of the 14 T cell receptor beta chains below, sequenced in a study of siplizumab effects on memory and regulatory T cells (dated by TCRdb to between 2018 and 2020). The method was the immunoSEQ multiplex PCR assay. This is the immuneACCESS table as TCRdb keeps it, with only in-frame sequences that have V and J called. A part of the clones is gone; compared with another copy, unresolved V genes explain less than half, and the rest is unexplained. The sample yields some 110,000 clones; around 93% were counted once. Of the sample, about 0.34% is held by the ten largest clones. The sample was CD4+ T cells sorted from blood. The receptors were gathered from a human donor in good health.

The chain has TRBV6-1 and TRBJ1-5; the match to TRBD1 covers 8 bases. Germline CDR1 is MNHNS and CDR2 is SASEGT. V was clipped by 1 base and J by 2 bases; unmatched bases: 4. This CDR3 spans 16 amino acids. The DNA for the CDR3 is TGTGCCAGCAGTGAAGGGAAGACAGGGGGCAATCAGCCCCAGCATTTT. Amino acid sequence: CASSEGKTGGNQPQHF.

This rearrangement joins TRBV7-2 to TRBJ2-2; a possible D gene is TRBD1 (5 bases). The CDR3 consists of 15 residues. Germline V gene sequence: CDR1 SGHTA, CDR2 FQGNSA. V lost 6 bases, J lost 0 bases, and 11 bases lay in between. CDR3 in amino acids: CASRRGGTNTGELFF. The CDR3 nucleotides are TGTGCCAGCAGAAGGGGCGGAACGAACACCGGGGAGCTGTTTTTT. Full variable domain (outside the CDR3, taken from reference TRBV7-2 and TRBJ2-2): GAGVSQSPSNKVTEKGKDVELRCDPISGHTALYWYRQSLGQGLEFLIYFQGNSAPDKSGLPSDRFSAERTGGSVSTLTIQRTQQEDSAVYLCASRRGGTNTGELFFGEGSRLTVL.

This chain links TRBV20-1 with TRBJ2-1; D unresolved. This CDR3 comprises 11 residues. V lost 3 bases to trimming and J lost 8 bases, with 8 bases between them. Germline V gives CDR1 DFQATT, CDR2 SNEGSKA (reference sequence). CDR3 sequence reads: CSASWEDEQFF. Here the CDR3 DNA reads TGCAGTGCTAGCTGGGAAGATGAGCAGTTCTTC.

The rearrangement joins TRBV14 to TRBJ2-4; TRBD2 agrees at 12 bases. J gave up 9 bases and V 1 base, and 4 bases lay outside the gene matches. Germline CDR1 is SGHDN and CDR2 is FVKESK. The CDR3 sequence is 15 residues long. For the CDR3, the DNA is TGTGCCAGCAGCCAAGGGACTAGCGGGATTGGCATTCAGTACTTC. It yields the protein CASSQGTSGIGIQYF.

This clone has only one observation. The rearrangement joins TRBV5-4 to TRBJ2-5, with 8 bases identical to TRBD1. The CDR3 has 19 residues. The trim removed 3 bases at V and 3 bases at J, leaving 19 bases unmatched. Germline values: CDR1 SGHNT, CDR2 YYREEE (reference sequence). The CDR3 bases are TGTGCCAGCAGCTCGGACAGGGTTTTCTTTGCGGGGTCCAAAGAGACCCAGTACTTC. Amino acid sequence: CASSSDRVFFAGSKETQYF.

The CDR3 loop reads CASSVTGTGRETQYF. CDR3 sequence (DNA): TGTGCCAGTAGTGTCACCGGGACAGGGAGAGAGACCCAGTACTTC. J is TRBJ2-5 and V is TRBV19; 9 bases are a match to TRBD1. The CDR3 has 15 amino acids. V lost 5 bases to trimming and J lost 4 bases; unmatched junction nucleotides: 8. Germline V gene sequence: CDR1 LNHDA, CDR2 SQIVND (reference sequence).

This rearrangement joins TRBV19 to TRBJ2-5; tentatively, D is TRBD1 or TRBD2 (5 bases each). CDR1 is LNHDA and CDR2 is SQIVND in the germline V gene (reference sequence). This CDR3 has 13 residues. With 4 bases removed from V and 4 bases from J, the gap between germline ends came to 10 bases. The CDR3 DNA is TGTGCCAGTAGTACGGGGCTAATAGAGACCCAGTACTTC. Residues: CASSTGLIETQYF.

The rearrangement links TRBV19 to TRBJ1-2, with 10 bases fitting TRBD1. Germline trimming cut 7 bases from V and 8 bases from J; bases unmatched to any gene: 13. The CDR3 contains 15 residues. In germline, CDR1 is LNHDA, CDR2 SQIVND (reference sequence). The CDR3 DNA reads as TGTGCCAGTACTAATGCCAGGGGACAGGGGAGCGGCTACACCTTC. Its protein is CASTNARGQGSGYTF.

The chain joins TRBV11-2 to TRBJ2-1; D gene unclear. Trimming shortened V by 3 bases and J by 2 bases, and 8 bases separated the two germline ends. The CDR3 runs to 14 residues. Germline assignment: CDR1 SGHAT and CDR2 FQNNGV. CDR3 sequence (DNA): TGTGCCAGCAGCTTCGGGCGCGCCTACAATGAGCAGTTCTTC. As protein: CASSFGRAYNEQFF.

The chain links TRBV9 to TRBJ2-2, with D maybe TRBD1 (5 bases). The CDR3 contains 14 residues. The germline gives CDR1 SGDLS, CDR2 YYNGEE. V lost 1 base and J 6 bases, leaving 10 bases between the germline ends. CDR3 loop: CASSVYGASGELFF. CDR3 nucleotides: TGTGCCAGCAGCGTATATGGGGCGTCCGGGGAGCTGTTTTTT.

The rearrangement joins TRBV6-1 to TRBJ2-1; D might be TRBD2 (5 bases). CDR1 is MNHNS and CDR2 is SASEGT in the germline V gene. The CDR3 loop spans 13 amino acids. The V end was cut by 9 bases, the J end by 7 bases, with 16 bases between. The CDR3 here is CARAVSVGNEQFF. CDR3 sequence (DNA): TGTGCCAGAGCGGTTTCTGTGGGTAATGAGCAGTTCTTC.

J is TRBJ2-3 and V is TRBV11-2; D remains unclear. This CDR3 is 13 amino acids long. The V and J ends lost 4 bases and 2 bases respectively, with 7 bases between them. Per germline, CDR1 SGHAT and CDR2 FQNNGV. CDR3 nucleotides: TGTGCCAGCAGCTCCAGCTACACAGATACGCAGTATTTT. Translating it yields CASSSSYTDTQYF.

The DNA of the CDR3 is TGTGCCAGCAGCTTAATACAGGCTAATTCACCCCTCCACTTT. Amino acid sequence: CASSLIQANSPLHF. The V gene is TRBV7-9, the J gene TRBJ1-6; perhaps TRBD1 as D (5 bases). V was pared by 2 bases and J by 6 bases, with 8 bases between. Germline V CDR1 and CDR2: SEHNR, FQNEAQ (reference sequence). CDR3 length equals 14 residues.

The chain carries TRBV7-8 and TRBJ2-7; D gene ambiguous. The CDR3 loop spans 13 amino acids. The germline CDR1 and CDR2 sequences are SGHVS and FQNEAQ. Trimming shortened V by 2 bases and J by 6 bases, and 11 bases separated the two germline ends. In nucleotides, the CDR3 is TGTGCCAGCAGCTTATCGGTGGGTGGCGAGCAGTACTTC. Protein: CASSLSVGGEQYF.